Shown below are 15 T cell receptor beta chains from a single sample sequenced in a study of cytomegalovirus exposure and HLA in healthy donors. PCR employed 60 Vbeta and 13 Jbeta primers. Sequencing was performed with immunoSEQ multiplex PCR; in TCRdb, only in-frame clones are kept and a portion is missing. The sample lists about 170,000 clones; 70% to 80% were seen once. The sequenced sample consisted of PBMCs. The source is a woman aged 45 to 65 in good health and CMV-seronegative.

As to this clone: An end of the junction does not agree with germline; a read error may underlie this. The same CDR3 can be traced to other DNA sequences in this sample. This chain uses TRBV28 with TRBJ1-6, with D hard to call. The germline V gene encodes CDR1 MDHEN and CDR2 SYDVKM. CDR3 length: 14 amino acids. The CDR3 DNA reads TGTGCCAGCAGTTTATTGGCGGGAAATTCCCCCCTCCACTTT. Amino acid sequence: CASSLLAGNSPLHF.

The chain joins TRBV5-1 to TRBJ2-7, with 9 bases identical to TRBD1. The CDR3 covers 14 residues. V shed 4 bases, J shed 3 bases, and the junction held 5 bases outside the gene matches. Germline CDR1 is SGHRS and CDR2 is YFSETQ. CDR3 sequence reads: CASSIGQGLYEQYF. The CDR3, as DNA: TGCGCCAGCAGCATCGGACAGGGGCTCTACGAGCAGTACTTC.

The table lists this clone with a count of one. The chain joins TRBV28 to TRBJ1-2; the D gene is possibly TRBD1 (6 bases). This CDR3 spans 13 amino acids. The V gene lost 6 bases and the J gene lost 8 bases, with 16 bases spanning the gap. CDR1 is MDHEN, CDR2 SYDVKM, per germline. CDR3 sequence (DNA): TGTGCCAGCAGGCAGGCAGTCCAGGGGGGCTACACCTTC. Residues: CASRQAVQGGYTF.

The V gene is TRBV7-9, the J gene TRBJ2-3, with TRBD1 matching over 8 bases. Germline CDR1 SEHNR, CDR2 FQNEAQ (reference sequence). Trimming cost V 1 base and J 6 bases; bases outside gene matches: 0. The CDR3 spans 13 residues. The CDR3 bases are TGTGCCAGCAGCTTAGGGACAGGGGATACGCAGTATTTT. Translating gives CASSLGTGDTQYF.

CDR3 residues: CASSEVSGRGTYEQYF. The CDR3 nucleotides are TGTGCCAGCAGTGAAGTCAGTGGGCGGGGAACCTACGAGCAGTACTTC. The rearrangement joins TRBV6-1 to TRBJ2-7; D might be TRBD2 (6 bases). The CDR3 totals 16 residues. Germline lookup yields CDR1 MNHNS and CDR2 SASEGT. V gave up 1 base and J gave up 2 bases, with 15 bases separating them.

The chain has TRBV7-9 and TRBJ2-3; 7 bases map to TRBD2. V lost 0 bases to trimming and J lost 2 bases; unmatched junction nucleotides: 11. The CDR3 consists of 18 residues. Germline CDR1 reads SEHNR; CDR2 reads FQNEAQ (reference sequence). For the CDR3, the DNA is TGTGCCAGCAGCTTAGCGTTCGGGACTACCCAAATCACAGATACGCAGTATTTT. Encoded protein: CASSLAFGTTQITDTQYF.

This chain joins TRBV11-1 and TRBJ2-7; D gene ambiguous. The CDR3 is made up of 12 amino acids. V lost 5 bases and J 0 bases, leaving 5 bases between the germline ends. Germline CDR1 SGHAT, CDR2 FQDESV (reference sequence). CDR3 residues: CASSLSSYEQYF. As DNA, the CDR3 is TGTGCCAGCAGCCTCAGCTCCTACGAGCAGTACTTC.

The rearrangement uses TRBV7-2 and TRBJ2-1, with 11 bases lining up with TRBD2. The CDR3 length is 15 residues. Germline V lookup: CDR1 SGHTA, CDR2 FQGNSA. V was pared by 5 bases and J by 9 bases, with 9 bases of the junction left unmatched. The CDR3 loop is CASSGSGGAWSEQFF. CDR3 DNA sequence: TGTGCCAGCAGCGGTAGCGGGGGGGCGTGGAGTGAGCAGTTCTTC.

This rearrangement joins TRBV7-2 to TRBJ2-1; 7 bases are a match to TRBD2. The V gene's germline CDR1 is SGHTA and CDR2 FQGNSA. After removal of 1 base from V and 6 bases from J, the junction contained 6 bases not matched to a gene. The CDR3 is 15 amino acids. In DNA form, the CDR3 reads TGTGCCAGCAGCTTAGGAGCGGGGCCAACCAATGAGCAGTTCTTC. Encoded protein: CASSLGAGPTNEQFF.

The CDR3 DNA reads TGTGCCTGGAGTCGGGGACAGGGGGCCCTAAACTATGGCTACACCTTC. Its protein is CAWSRGQGALNYGYTF. V and J are TRBV30 and TRBJ1-2, with 12 bases lining up with TRBD1. This CDR3 is 16 amino acids long. CDR1 and CDR2 (germline): GTSNPN, SVGIG (reference sequence). The junction had 6 bases not matched to a gene; V was cut back by 2 bases and J by 2 bases.

V is TRBV5-1 and J is TRBJ2-1; 12 bases line up with TRBD2. The CDR3 covers 15 residues. V lost 1 base, J lost 7 bases, and 3 bases stayed unmatched. Germline V gene data show CDR1 as SGHRS and CDR2 as YFSETQ. The CDR3 DNA is TGCGCCAGCAGCTTGCTAGCGGGGGGGCGTAATGAGCAGTTCTTC. Protein sequence: CASSLLAGGRNEQFF.

Only one count was recorded for this clone. The chain has TRBV19 and TRBJ2-4, with 12 bases lining up with TRBD2. The J segment lost 1 base and the V segment lost 3 bases, leaving 13 bases of the junction unmatched. CDR1 and CDR2 from the germline V gene are LNHDA and SQIVND (reference sequence). The CDR3 contains 20 residues. CDR3 amino acids: CASSMPVGLAGSTAKNIQYF. The CDR3 nucleotides are TGTGCCAGTAGTATGCCGGTAGGACTAGCGGGGTCAACGGCCAAAAACATTCAGTACTTC.

The V and J genes are TRBV29-1 and TRBJ1-2, with 9 bases lining up with TRBD1. The CDR3 length is 11 residues. The V segment lost 6 bases and the J segment 8 bases; nucleotides outside the gene matches: 4. Per germline, CDR1 SQVTM and CDR2 ANQGSEA. CDR3 nucleotide sequence: TGCAGCGTACAGGGGGCGCGAGGCTACACCTTC. Translation: CSVQGARGYTF.

This clone has a single count. This chain uses TRBV4-2 with TRBJ1-4; tentative D call: TRBD1 (6 bases). The CDR3 is made up of 17 amino acids. Trimming took off 0 bases at V and 8 bases at J, with 19 bases between the two ends. Germline loops: CDR1 LGHNA, CDR2 YNFKEQ. CDR3 amino acids: CASSQDPIRGGGEKLFF. The CDR3 DNA is TGTGCCAGCAGCCAAGATCCAATCAGGGGAGGGGGAGAAAAACTGTTTTTT.

This chain uses TRBV28 with TRBJ1-2; no reliable D call. The V end was cut by 1 base, the J end by 2 bases, with 5 bases between. The CDR3 has 13 amino acids. Germline V gene sequence: CDR1 MDHEN, CDR2 SYDVKM. The CDR3 reads CASSLSQNYGYTF. CDR3 DNA sequence: TGTGCCAGCAGTTTATCGCAGAACTATGGCTACACCTTC.